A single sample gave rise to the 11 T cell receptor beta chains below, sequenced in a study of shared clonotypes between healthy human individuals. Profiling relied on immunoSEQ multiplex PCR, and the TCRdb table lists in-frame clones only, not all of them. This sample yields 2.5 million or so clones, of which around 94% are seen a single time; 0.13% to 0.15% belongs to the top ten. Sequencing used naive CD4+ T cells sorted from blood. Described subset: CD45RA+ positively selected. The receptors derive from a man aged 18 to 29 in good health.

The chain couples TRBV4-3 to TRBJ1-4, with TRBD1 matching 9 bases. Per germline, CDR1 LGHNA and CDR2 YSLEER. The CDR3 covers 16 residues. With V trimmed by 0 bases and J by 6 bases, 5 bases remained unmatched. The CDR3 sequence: CASSQDSGTGYEKLFF. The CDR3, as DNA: TGCGCCAGCAGCCAAGATTCAGGGACAGGGTATGAAAAACTGTTTTTT.

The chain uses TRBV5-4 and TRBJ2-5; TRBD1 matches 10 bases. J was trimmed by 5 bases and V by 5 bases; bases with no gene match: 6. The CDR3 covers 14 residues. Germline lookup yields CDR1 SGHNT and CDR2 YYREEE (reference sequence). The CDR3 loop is CASSGTGEAETQYF. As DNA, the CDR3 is TGTGCCAGCAGTGGGACAGGGGAAGCGGAGACCCAGTACTTC. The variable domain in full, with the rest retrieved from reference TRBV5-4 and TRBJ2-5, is ETGVTQSPTHLIKTRGQQVTLRCSSQSGHNTVSWYQQALGQGPQFIFQYYREEENGRGNFPPRFSGLQFPNYSSELNVNALELDDSALYLCASSGTGEAETQYFGPGTRLLVL.

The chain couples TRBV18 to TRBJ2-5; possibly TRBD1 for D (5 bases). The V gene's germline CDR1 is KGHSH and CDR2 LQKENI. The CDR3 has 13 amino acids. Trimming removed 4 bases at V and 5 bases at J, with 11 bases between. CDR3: CASSLGVDETQYF. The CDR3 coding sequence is TGTGCCAGCTCACTAGGGGTGGATGAGACCCAGTACTTC.

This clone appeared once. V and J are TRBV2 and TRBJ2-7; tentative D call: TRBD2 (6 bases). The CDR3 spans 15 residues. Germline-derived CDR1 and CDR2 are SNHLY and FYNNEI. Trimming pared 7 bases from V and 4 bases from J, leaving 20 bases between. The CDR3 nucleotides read TGTGCCAGCACCCCCAGGAGGGATCTCCCTTACGAGCAGTACTTC. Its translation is CASTPRRDLPYEQYF. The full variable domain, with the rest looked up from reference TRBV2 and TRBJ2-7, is EPEVTQTPSHQVTQMGQEVILRCVPISNHLYFYWYRQILGQKVEFLVSFYNNEISEKSEIFDDQFSVERPDGSNFTLKIRSTKLEDSAMYFCASTPRRDLPYEQYFGPGTRLTVT.

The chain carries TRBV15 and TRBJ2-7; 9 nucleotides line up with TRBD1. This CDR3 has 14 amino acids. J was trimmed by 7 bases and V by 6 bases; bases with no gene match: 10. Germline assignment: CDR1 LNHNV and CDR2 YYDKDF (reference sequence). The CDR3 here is CATRKRDREGEQYF. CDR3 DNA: TGTGCCACCAGAAAAAGGGACAGGGAAGGGGAGCAGTACTTC.

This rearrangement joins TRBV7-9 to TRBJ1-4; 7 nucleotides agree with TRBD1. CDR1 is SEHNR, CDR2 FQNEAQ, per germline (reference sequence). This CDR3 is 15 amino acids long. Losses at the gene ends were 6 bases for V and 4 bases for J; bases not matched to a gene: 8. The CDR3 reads CASSSPDRFNEKLFF. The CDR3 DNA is TGTGCCAGCAGTTCCCCGGACAGGTTTAATGAAAAACTGTTTTTT.

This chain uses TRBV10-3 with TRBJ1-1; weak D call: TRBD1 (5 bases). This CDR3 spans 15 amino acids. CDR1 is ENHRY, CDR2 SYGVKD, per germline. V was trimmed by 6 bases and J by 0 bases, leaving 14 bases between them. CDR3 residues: CAIRDSGSMNTEAFF. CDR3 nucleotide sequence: TGTGCCATCAGGGACTCAGGGTCGATGAACACTGAAGCTTTCTTT.

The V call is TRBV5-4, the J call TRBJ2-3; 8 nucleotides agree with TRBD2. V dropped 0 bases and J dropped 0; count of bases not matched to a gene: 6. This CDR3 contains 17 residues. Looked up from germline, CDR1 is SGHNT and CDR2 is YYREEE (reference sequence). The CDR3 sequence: CASSLEGLAASTDTQYF. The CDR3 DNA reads TGTGCCAGCAGCTTGGAAGGACTAGCAGCTAGCACAGATACGCAGTATTTT. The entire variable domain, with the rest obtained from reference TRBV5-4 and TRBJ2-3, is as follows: ETGVTQSPTHLIKTRGQQVTLRCSSQSGHNTVSWYQQALGQGPQFIFQYYREEENGRGNFPPRFSGLQFPNYSSELNVNALELDDSALYLCASSLEGLAASTDTQYFGPGTRLTVL.

This chain's CDR3 is CAWSTGTGENQPQHF. In DNA, the CDR3 is TGTGCCTGGAGTACAGGGACAGGGGAAAATCAGCCCCAGCATTTT. The chain couples TRBV30 to TRBJ1-5; 10 bases are shared with TRBD1. After removal of 2 bases from V and 4 bases from J, the junction contained 5 bases not matched to a gene. The germline V gene encodes CDR1 GTSNPN and CDR2 SVGIG (reference sequence). There are 15 residues in the CDR3.

CDR3 sequence (DNA): TGTGCCAGCAGCTTACAGGGCATTGAGACCCAGTACTTC. The encoded protein is CASSLQGIETQYF. The gene calls are TRBV11-1 and TRBJ2-5; D is perhaps TRBD1 (5 bases). Germline V gene data show CDR1 as SGHAT and CDR2 as FQDESV (reference sequence). This CDR3 has 13 amino acids. Trimming pared 2 bases from V and 5 bases from J, leaving 9 bases between.

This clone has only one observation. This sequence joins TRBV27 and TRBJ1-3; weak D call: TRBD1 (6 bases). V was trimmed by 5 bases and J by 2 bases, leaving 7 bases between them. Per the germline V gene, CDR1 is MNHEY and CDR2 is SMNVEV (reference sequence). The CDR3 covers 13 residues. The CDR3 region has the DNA TGTGCCAGCAGTACAGGGCCTGGAAACACCATATATTTT. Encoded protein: CASSTGPGNTIYF.